One sample yielded the 27 T cell receptor beta chains listed below, sequenced in a study of technical replicates of blood from several donors. Profiled with immunoSEQ multiplex PCR; TCRdb holds only in-frame clones, not every one. The repertoire includes under 95,000 clones, about 90% of them detected once, and about 0.43% sits in the top ten. Material for sequencing was T cells isolated from PBMCs. These receptors were obtained from a human donor in good health.

The chain couples TRBV19 to TRBJ2-7; the match to TRBD2 covers 7 bases. The germline V gene encodes CDR1 LNHDA and CDR2 SQIVND (reference sequence). The CDR3 is 16 residues long. The V and J ends lost 5 bases and 2 bases, in that order; junction bases with no gene match: 12. CDR3 DNA: TGTGCCAGTAGTTCCGGAGGAGCGGGGTGGACCTACGAGCAGTACTTC. Its protein is CASSSGGAGWTYEQYF.

This rearrangement joins TRBV28 to TRBJ1-4; a possible D gene is TRBD1 (6 bases). V was cut by 5 bases and J by 7 bases, with 17 bases left in between. In germline, CDR1 is MDHEN, CDR2 SYDVKM. The length of the CDR3 is 15 residues. The CDR3 DNA reads TGTGCCAGCAGTCCCTGGACAGAGAGAGTTGAAAAACTGTTTTTT. Translating it yields CASSPWTERVEKLFF. Variable domain in full (rest from reference TRBV28 and TRBJ1-4): DVKVTQSSRYLVKRTGEKVFLECVQDMDHENMFWYRQDPGLGLRLIYFSYDVKMKEKGDIPEGYSVSREKKERFSLILESASTNQTSMYLCASSPWTERVEKLFFGSGTQLSVL.

This chain links TRBV14 with TRBJ2-5, with unresolved D. Germline CDR1 and CDR2: SGHDN and FVKESK. V lost 4 bases, J lost 2 bases, and 8 bases lay in between. This CDR3 is 13 amino acids long. The DNA of the CDR3 is TGTGCCAGCAGCCGAACTTTACAAGAGACCCAGTACTTC. It encodes CASSRTLQETQYF. Full variable domain (missing parts from reference TRBV14 and TRBJ2-5): EAGVTQFPSHSVIEKGQTVTLRCDPISGHDNLYWYRRVMGKEIKFLLHFVKESKQDESGMPNNRFLAERTGGTYSTLKVQPAELEDSGVYFCASSRTLQETQYFGPGTRLLVL.

The chain is built from TRBV11-3 and TRBJ2-5, with TRBD2 matching over 16 bases. The CDR3 is made up of 16 amino acids. Germline V gene data show CDR1 as SGHNT and CDR2 as YENEEA. V shed 3 bases and J 4 bases; nucleotides not matched to a gene: 2. CDR3 sequence: CASSFGTSGRGETQYF. CDR3 bases: TGTGCCAGCAGCTTCGGGACTAGCGGGAGGGGAGAGACCCAGTACTTC.

V and J are TRBV2 and TRBJ1-1; 10 bases line up with TRBD1. The germline CDR1 and CDR2 sequences are SNHLY and FYNNEI. V shed 2 bases and J 3 bases; nucleotides not matched to a gene: 3. The CDR3 sequence is 15 residues long. The CDR3 is CASSEWDRGYTEAFF. The CDR3, as DNA: TGTGCCAGCAGTGAATGGGACAGGGGATACACTGAAGCTTTCTTT.

The V gene is TRBV30, the J gene TRBJ1-2; unclear D gene. Trimming pared 4 bases from V and 5 bases from J, leaving 11 bases between. Looked up from germline, CDR1 is GTSNPN and CDR2 is SVGIG (reference sequence). The CDR3 extends over 12 amino acids. The CDR3 region has the DNA TGTGCCTGGACCCGACGGGAGTATGGCTACACCTTC. Its translation is CAWTRREYGYTF.

This rearrangement joins TRBV29-1 to TRBJ1-1, with no clear D. Germline V CDR1 and CDR2: SQVTM, ANQGSEA. The CDR3 spans 11 residues. CDR3 bases: TGCGTTCTTTTTGTGAACACTGAAGCTTTCTTT. Amino acids: CVLFVNTEAFF. Full variable domain (missing parts from reference TRBV29-1 and TRBJ1-1): SAVISQKPSRDICQRGTSLTIQCQVDSQVTMMFWYRQQPGQSLTLIATANQGSEATYESGFVIDKFPISRPNLTFSTLTVSNMSPEDSSIYLCVLFVNTEAFFGQGTRLTVV.

The rearrangement links TRBV6-1 to TRBJ2-7; D is possibly TRBD1 (6 bases). The germline V gene encodes CDR1 MNHNS and CDR2 SASEGT. V was clipped by 1 base and J by 4 bases, with 20 bases between them. This CDR3 is 17 amino acids long. CDR3 sequence (DNA): TGTGCCAGCAGTGAAGAAGGTGTTAGGGACAACTTATACGAGCAGTACTTC. Residues: CASSEEGVRDNLYEQYF.

V and J are TRBV6-5 and TRBJ1-1, with D possibly being TRBD1 (5 bases). CDR1 MNHEY and CDR2 SVGAGI come from the germline V gene. V was pared by 7 bases and J by 1 base, with 16 bases between. This CDR3 comprises 15 residues. The CDR3 region has the DNA TGTGCCAGCACCCGACAGTTTCAAGCGAACACTGAAGCTTTCTTT. It codes for CASTRQFQANTEAFF.

V gene TRBV4-1 combines with J gene TRBJ2-7; a weak D match, TRBD2 (5 bases). The CDR3 is 16 amino acids. The germline V and J ends were trimmed by 0 bases and 1 base, with 13 bases remaining between them. CDR1 and CDR2 (germline): MGHRA, YSYEKL. The CDR3 DNA sequence: TGCGCCAGCAGCCAAGATGACCCTAGCCGTTCCTACGAGCAGTACTTC. Translated, it gives CASSQDDPSRSYEQYF.

The table lists this clone with a count of one. This chain joins TRBV27 and TRBJ1-1; D is perhaps TRBD1 (5 bases). Germline V lookup: CDR1 MNHEY, CDR2 SMNVEV (reference sequence). The V end was cut by 8 bases, the J end by 4 bases, with 14 bases between. The CDR3 is 13 residues long. The CDR3 protein is CASGHSITTEAFF. The CDR3 DNA sequence: TGTGCCAGCGGACATAGTATTACCACTGAAGCTTTCTTT.

This chain joins TRBV19 and TRBJ2-5; 9 bases fit TRBD1. This CDR3 contains 13 residues. Germline values: CDR1 LNHDA, CDR2 SQIVND (reference sequence). The J segment lost 5 bases and the V segment lost 6 bases, leaving 4 bases of the junction unmatched. The CDR3 region has the DNA TGTGCCAGTAGCGGGACAGGGAGGGAGACCCAGTACTTC. Its translation: CASSGTGRETQYF.

V usage is TRBV11-3 and J usage is TRBJ1-4; D is perhaps TRBD1 (6 bases). This CDR3 region has 17 residues. V was clipped by 3 bases and J by 5 bases, with 19 bases between them. CDR1 SGHNT and CDR2 YENEEA come from the germline V gene. The CDR3 DNA reads TGTGCCAGCAGCTTTTATTACAGGGATCATGGAAATGAAAAACTGTTTTTT. Its protein is CASSFYYRDHGNEKLFF.

This clone showed up just once. This chain connects TRBV9 to TRBJ2-1, with TRBD1 identical over 7 bases. The CDR3 is made up of 14 amino acids. Losses at the gene ends were 0 bases for V and 8 bases for J; bases not matched to a gene: 5. Germline V gene data show CDR1 as SGDLS and CDR2 as YYNGEE. In DNA, the CDR3 is TGTGCCAGCAGCGTAGCGACAGGGATCGATGAGCAGTTCTTC. This sequence encodes CASSVATGIDEQFF.

The V call is TRBV4-1, the J call TRBJ2-7; weak D call: TRBD2 (6 bases). The V gene lost 0 bases and the J gene lost 3 bases, with 9 bases spanning the gap. Per germline, CDR1 MGHRA and CDR2 YSYEKL. CDR3 length equals 14 residues. The CDR3 reads CASSQELGGYEQYF. The CDR3 DNA reads TGCGCCAGCAGCCAAGAATTGGGGGGCTACGAGCAGTACTTC.

This clone came up once. The V and J genes are TRBV20-1 and TRBJ1-1, with a possible D match to TRBD1 (5 bases). V lost 8 bases and J 8 bases, leaving 15 bases between the germline ends. The CDR3 contains 11 residues. Germline V gene data show CDR1 as DFQATT and CDR2 as SNEGSKA (reference sequence). The CDR3 loop reads CSPIRGYEAFF. CDR3 bases: TGCAGTCCTATCCGGGGGTACGAAGCTTTCTTT.

V gene TRBV2 combines with J gene TRBJ2-2; D is possibly TRBD1 (6 bases). Germline CDR1 SNHLY, CDR2 FYNNEI. The V and J ends lost 4 bases and 4 bases respectively, with 13 bases between them. CDR3 length equals 15 residues. CDR3 bases: TGTGCCAGCAGTGGATTGGGGGCGCCCACCGGGGAGCTGTTTTTT. This gives the protein CASSGLGAPTGELFF.

This rearrangement joins TRBV7-3 to TRBJ2-7, with 11 bases that match TRBD2. CDR3 length: 17 residues. Germline CDR1 and CDR2: SGHTA and FQGTGA. V dropped 1 base and J dropped 1; count of bases not matched to a gene: 6. The CDR3 spells CASSLIGLAGGSYEQYF. Written as DNA, the CDR3 is TGTGCCAGCAGCTTAATTGGGCTAGCGGGAGGATCCTACGAGCAGTACTTC.

The chain has TRBV30 and TRBJ2-7; 11 nucleotides agree with TRBD2. The V gene's germline CDR1 is GTSNPN and CDR2 SVGIG (reference sequence). The CDR3 is 16 residues long. V lost 1 base and J lost 3; bases outside the gene matches: 8. CDR3 loop: CAWSDLRLAGSYEQYF. CDR3 bases: TGTGCCTGGAGTGACCTCAGACTAGCGGGAAGCTACGAGCAGTACTTC. Full variable domain (rest looked up from reference TRBV30 and TRBJ2-7): SQTIHQWPATLVQPVGSPLSLECTVEGTSNPNLYWYRQAAGRGLQLLFYSVGIGQISSEVPQNLSASRPQDRQFILSSKKLLLSDSGFYLCAWSDLRLAGSYEQYFGPGTRLTVT.

In DNA, the CDR3 is TGCGCCAGCAGCTTCGGGACTCCTGGACGTGGGGAGCTGTTTTTT. Translation gives CASSFGTPGRGELFF. The chain has TRBV5-1 and TRBJ2-2, with D perhaps matching TRBD2 (6 bases). V lost 2 bases, J lost 8 bases, and 16 bases lay in between. Germline V gene sequence: CDR1 SGHRS, CDR2 YFSETQ. This CDR3 has 15 residues.

The DNA for the CDR3 is TGTGCCAGCAGCGTAGAAGCGGGCGAGCAGTACTTC. Amino acids: CASSVEAGEQYF. The chain recombines TRBV9 with TRBJ2-7, with D possibly matching TRBD2 (6 bases). V was shortened by 0 bases and J by 6 bases, with 7 bases between the two germline ends. From germline, CDR1 is SGDLS and CDR2 YYNGEE. The CDR3 is 12 amino acids.

The chain is built from TRBV4-2 and TRBJ2-3, with TRBD2 as a possible D gene (6 bases). Looked up from germline, CDR1 is LGHNA and CDR2 is YNFKEQ. V lost 0 bases and J 6 bases, leaving 19 bases between the germline ends. This CDR3 is built from 17 residues. CDR3 nucleotide sequence: TGTGCCAGCAGCCAAGATGGGGCCACGGGGGATGGGGATACGCAGTATTTT. Its protein is CASSQDGATGDGDTQYF.

This chain connects TRBV9 to TRBJ2-7; TRBD1 might be the D (6 bases). Germline V gene sequence: CDR1 SGDLS, CDR2 YYNGEE. V lost 7 bases and J lost 4, with 15 bases in between. This CDR3 has 13 amino acids. CDR3 sequence reads: CASRLGHLYEQYF. DNA for the CDR3: TGTGCCAGCCGATTGGGACACCTTTACGAGCAGTACTTC.

This rearrangement joins TRBV30 to TRBJ2-7; 11 nucleotides line up with TRBD2. V lost 5 bases and J lost 5; bases outside the gene matches: 11. The germline gives CDR1 GTSNPN, CDR2 SVGIG (reference sequence). This CDR3 is 15 amino acids long. The chain's CDR3 is CAWGPSGRTLHEQYF. The DNA of the CDR3 is TGTGCCTGGGGCCCTAGCGGGAGGACCCTCCACGAGCAGTACTTC.

The rearrangement joins TRBV19 to TRBJ2-7, with TRBD2 matching over 9 bases. Germline CDR1 is LNHDA and CDR2 is SQIVND (reference sequence). This CDR3 has 16 amino acids. The J segment lost 4 bases and the V segment lost 5 bases, leaving 12 bases of the junction unmatched. Here the CDR3 DNA reads TGTGCCAGTAGTCCTACAGGGGCAAGCGGGAGGTACGAGCAGTACTTC. Protein product: CASSPTGASGRYEQYF. The variable domain in full, with the rest retrieved from reference TRBV19 and TRBJ2-7, is DGGITQSPKYLFRKEGQNVTLSCEQNLNHDAMYWYRQDPGQGLRLIYYSQIVNDFQKGDIAEGYSVSREKKESFPLTVTSAQKNPTAFYLCASSPTGASGRYEQYFGPGTRLTVT.

This chain uses TRBV7-9 with TRBJ2-5; D unclear. The CDR3 length is 15 residues. Trimming pared 0 bases from V and 2 bases from J, leaving 10 bases between. CDR1 SEHNR and CDR2 FQNEAQ come from the germline V gene (reference sequence). CDR3 loop: CASSLALSEQETQYF. As DNA, the CDR3 is TGTGCCAGCAGCTTAGCGCTAAGCGAGCAAGAGACCCAGTACTTC.

Only one count was recorded for this clone. This chain uses TRBV30 with TRBJ2-7; unclear D gene. Germline V CDR1 and CDR2: GTSNPN, SVGIG (reference sequence). Trimming pared 6 bases from V and 7 bases from J, leaving 16 bases between. This CDR3 region has 12 residues. The CDR3 spells CACPLASGEQYF. The CDR3 DNA reads TGTGCCTGCCCACTCGCGTCGGGTGAGCAGTACTTC.